This T cell receptor beta chain was sequenced for a study of post-analysis software for immune sequencing data. Unique molecular identifiers were built into the TCR beta cDNA libraries. There were roughly 0.85 to 11 million T cells, and roughly 0.5 million cDNA molecules came from them. TCRdb fed the PCR reads into MiXCR, producing one record per CDR3 protein. The sample carries about 540,000 distinct CDR3 sequences, about a third recorded once. The CDR3 covers 15 residues. On this clonotype itself: Its antigen is not identified.

Study observations and caveats: The five TRBV segments detected at higher frequency in patients than in controls included TRBV5-6, TRBV5-1 and TRBV20-1.

This receptor was obtained from a girl aged 2-17 years with multiple sclerosis. Material: blood. The rearrangement joins TRBV12-3 or TRBV12-4 to TRBJ2-5; 9 nucleotides match TRBD2. The J call could be wrong; TRBJ2-7 is a better fit for the DNA end. The CDR3 sequence is CASSPLAGVFYEQYF. The CDR3 region has the DNA TGTGCCAGCAGTCCATTAGCGGGAGTCTTCTACGAGCAGTACTTC.